These 6 T cell receptor beta chains came from one sample sequenced in a study of blood T cell repertoires in COVID-19. Method: immunoSEQ multiplex PCR; TCRdb's copy keeps in-frame clones and lacks some. Here the sample spans 50,000 or so clones, roughly 83% being singletons. The sample consisted of peripheral blood. The receptors were gathered from a woman in her sixties or seventies with acute or convalescent COVID-19.

This clone was counted a few times. The rearrangement uses TRBV5-4 and TRBJ1-2, with D maybe TRBD1 (5 bases). The CDR3 consists of 14 residues. In germline, CDR1 is SGHNT, CDR2 YYREEE (reference sequence). Trimming left V 4 bases short and J 4 bases short, with 14 bases between. CDR3 nucleotides: TGTGCCAGCAGCGAACGGACGCAGGGCTATGGCTACACCTTC. Its protein product is CASSERTQGYGYTF.

This sequence joins TRBV6-1 and TRBJ2-4; 7 bases match TRBD1. This CDR3 has 16 residues. Unmatched junction bases numbered 7, after V lost 4 bases and J lost 1 base. From germline, CDR1 is MNHNS and CDR2 SASEGT. The CDR3: CASSGLQGRAKNIQYF. The CDR3 DNA follows: TGTGCCAGCAGTGGTTTACAGGGGCGGGCCAAAAACATTCAGTACTTC.

The chain has TRBV28 and TRBJ1-1; D perhaps matches TRBD1 (5 bases). Trimming removed 3 bases from V and 5 bases from J, with 16 bases in between. Germline lookup yields CDR1 MDHEN and CDR2 SYDVKM. CDR3 length equals 15 residues. This CDR3 is CASSLYGRAGTEAFF. CDR3 nucleotides: TGTGCCAGCAGTTTGTATGGCAGGGCAGGGACTGAAGCTTTCTTT.

The chain links TRBV7-8 to TRBJ1-1, with D possibly being TRBD1 (6 bases). Germline CDR1 SGHVS, CDR2 FQNEAQ. V was trimmed by 5 bases and J by 3 bases, leaving 19 bases between them. CDR3 length: 16 residues. For the CDR3, the DNA is TGTGCCAGCAGCGCGCCGCCCAGGGGAAGGGACACTGAAGCTTTCTTT. It translates to CASSAPPRGRDTEAFF.

The chain employs TRBV25-1 and TRBJ1-1, with TRBD1 identical over 8 bases. The CDR3 loop spans 18 amino acids. Germline V gene lookup returns CDR1 MGHDK and CDR2 SYGVNS. V dropped 7 bases and J dropped 0; count of bases not matched to a gene: 16. The chain's CDR3 is CASMPYLTGGILNTEAFF. CDR3 in DNA: TGTGCCAGCATGCCGTATTTAACAGGGGGGATTCTGAACACTGAAGCTTTCTTT.

This chain links TRBV7-9 with TRBJ1-6; D is possibly TRBD1 (6 bases). V shed 5 bases and J shed 4 bases, with 18 bases lying between them. Germline CDR1 and CDR2: SEHNR and FQNEAQ (reference sequence). The CDR3 runs 17 residues. CDR3 DNA: TGTGCCAGCAGCCCATACAGGGACCCGCCTTATAATTCACCCCTCCACTTT. Translated: CASSPYRDPPYNSPLHF.